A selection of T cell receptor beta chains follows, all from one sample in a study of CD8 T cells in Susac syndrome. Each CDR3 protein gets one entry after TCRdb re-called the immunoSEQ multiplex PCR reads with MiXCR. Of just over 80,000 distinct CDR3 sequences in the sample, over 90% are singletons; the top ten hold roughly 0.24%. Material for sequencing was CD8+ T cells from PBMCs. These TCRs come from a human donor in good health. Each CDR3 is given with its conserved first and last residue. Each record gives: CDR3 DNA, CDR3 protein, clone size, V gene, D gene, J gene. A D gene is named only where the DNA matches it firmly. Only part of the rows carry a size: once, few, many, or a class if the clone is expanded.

CDR3 DNA: TGTGCCACCAGCAGAGATGGGACAGGGGTGGATGAGCAGTTCTTC; CDR3 protein: CATSRDGTGVDEQFF; clone size: NA; V gene: TRBV15; D gene: TRBD1; J gene: TRBJ2-1
CDR3 DNA: TGCAGCGTTGAGGGGCGGAACTATGGCTACACCTTC; CDR3 protein: CSVEGRNYGYTF; clone size: NA; V gene: TRBV29-1; D gene: NA; J gene: TRBJ1-2
CDR3 DNA: TGCAGTGCTAGAGACAGGGAGTCGGTCGAGCAGTACTTC; CDR3 protein: CSARDRESVEQYF; clone size: NA; V gene: TRBV20-1; D gene: NA; J gene: TRBJ2-7
CDR3 DNA: TGTGCCAGCAGCCAGGGGGGGTCCTACGAGCAGTACTTC; CDR3 protein: CASSQGGSYEQYF; clone size: few; V gene: TRBV11-2; D gene: NA; J gene: TRBJ2-7
CDR3 DNA: TGCAGTGCCCTAACCCGGGGCGTGGGCAATCAGCCCCAGCATTTT; CDR3 protein: CSALTRGVGNQPQHF; clone size: NA; V gene: TRBV20-1; D gene: NA; J gene: TRBJ1-5
CDR3 DNA: TGTGCCGTTGCGACTCCGCGGGGGGAGGAGACCCAGTACTTC; CDR3 protein: CAVATPRGEETQYF; clone size: NA; V gene: TRBV10-3; D gene: TRBD2; J gene: TRBJ2-5
CDR3 DNA: TGCGCCAGCAGCGCAAGAATTAGCTCCTACAATGAGCAGTTCTTC; CDR3 protein: CASSARISSYNEQFF; clone size: NA; V gene: TRBV4-1; D gene: NA; J gene: TRBJ2-1
CDR3 DNA: TGTGCCAGCAGCTTTATCCCCGGGACGAACACCGGGGAGCTGTTTTTT; CDR3 protein: CASSFIPGTNTGELFF; clone size: NA; V gene: TRBV11-2; D gene: NA; J gene: TRBJ2-2
CDR3 DNA: TGTGCCAGCAGTTGGCGCTCCGGGGAGCTGTTTTTT; CDR3 protein: CASSWRSGELFF; clone size: NA; V gene: TRBV27; D gene: NA; J gene: TRBJ2-2
CDR3 DNA: TGTGCCAGCAGTTTAGTCCGGGAGAGGGGCAATGAGCAGTTCTTC; CDR3 protein: CASSLVRERGNEQFF; clone size: once; V gene: TRBV27; D gene: NA; J gene: TRBJ2-1
CDR3 DNA: TGTGCCAGCAGCCAAGGCGGGGGAGCTGAAGCTTTCTTT; CDR3 protein: CASSQGGGAEAFF; clone size: NA; V gene: TRBV4-2; D gene: NA; J gene: TRBJ1-1
CDR3 DNA: TGTGCCAGCAGCGCGACAGGTAACATGAACACTGAAGCTTTCTTT; CDR3 protein: CASSATGNMNTEAFF; clone size: NA; V gene: TRBV9; D gene: NA; J gene: TRBJ1-1
CDR3 DNA: TGTGCCAGCAGTCCGGAGCGGACCTACGAGCAGTACTTC; CDR3 protein: CASSPERTYEQYF; clone size: NA; V gene: TRBV14; D gene: NA; J gene: TRBJ2-7
CDR3 DNA: TGTGCCAGCAGCTTAGTCGTAGCCCAGGGACAGGGATATCATGAGCAGTTCTTC; CDR3 protein: CASSLVVAQGQGYHEQFF; clone size: NA; V gene: TRBV7-9; D gene: TRBD1; J gene: TRBJ2-1
CDR3 DNA: TGTGCCAGCAGTTTTCCTAGTGAAGAGACCCAGTACTTC; CDR3 protein: CASSFPSEETQYF; clone size: NA; V gene: TRBV12-3/TRBV12-4; D gene: NA; J gene: TRBJ2-5
CDR3 DNA: TGCAGCGTTGTGCGGGCGGATACGCAGTATTTT; CDR3 protein: CSVVRADTQYF; clone size: NA; V gene: TRBV29-1; D gene: NA; J gene: TRBJ2-3
CDR3 DNA: TGCGCCAGCAGCCAAGTCGACGGAGGCTCCTACGAGCAGTACTTC; CDR3 protein: CASSQVDGGSYEQYF; clone size: once; V gene: TRBV4-1; D gene: NA; J gene: TRBJ2-7
CDR3 DNA: TGCAGTGCTAGCCCGAACACCGGGGAGCTGTTTTTT; CDR3 protein: CSASPNTGELFF; clone size: NA; V gene: TRBV20-1; D gene: NA; J gene: TRBJ2-2
CDR3 DNA: TGTGCTAGTGGTTTCGGAGGGAATGGCTACACCTTC; CDR3 protein: CASGFGGNGYTF; clone size: NA; V gene: TRBV12-5; D gene: NA; J gene: TRBJ1-2
CDR3 DNA: TGTGCCAGCAGCCAAGTTTCTCGGGCTCTGGGGGAGCTGTTTTTT; CDR3 protein: CASSQVSRALGELFF; clone size: NA; V gene: TRBV3-1; D gene: NA; J gene: TRBJ2-2
CDR3 DNA: TGTGCCAGCAGCACGGTCGGAGGCTCCTACGAGCAGTACTTC; CDR3 protein: CASSTVGGSYEQYF; clone size: NA; V gene: TRBV27; D gene: NA; J gene: TRBJ2-7
CDR3 DNA: TGTGCCAGCAGAGCCGAAGCCGAACCCTACAATGAGCAGTTCTTC; CDR3 protein: CASRAEAEPYNEQFF; clone size: NA; V gene: TRBV6-5; D gene: NA; J gene: TRBJ2-1
CDR3 DNA: TGTGCCAGCAGCGAATCCTCTAGTCTTGAGCAGTTCTTC; CDR3 protein: CASSESSSLEQFF; clone size: NA; V gene: TRBV9; D gene: NA; J gene: TRBJ2-1
CDR3 DNA: TGTGCCACCAGTGATTTGGGCTCTCCAGAGACCCAGTACTTC; CDR3 protein: CATSDLGSPETQYF; clone size: NA; V gene: TRBV24-1; D gene: NA; J gene: TRBJ2-5
CDR3 DNA: TGTGCCAGCAGCTTAATCACCGGCGGGGGAGTTTTCGGGGAGCTGTTTTTT; CDR3 protein: CASSLITGGGVFGELFF; clone size: NA; V gene: TRBV11-2; D gene: TRBD2; J gene: TRBJ2-2
CDR3 DNA: TGTGCCAGCAAAATGAGGAATGAGCAGTTCTTC; CDR3 protein: CASKMRNEQFF; clone size: once; V gene: TRBV11-2; D gene: NA; J gene: TRBJ2-1
CDR3 DNA: TGTGCCAGCAGCTCCCGGGACAGGGGACCCTACGAGCAGTACTTC; CDR3 protein: CASSSRDRGPYEQYF; clone size: NA; V gene: TRBV5-4; D gene: TRBD1; J gene: TRBJ2-7
CDR3 DNA: TGCAGCGTTGGGGTAGCACAAGCTTTCTTT; CDR3 protein: CSVGVAQAFF; clone size: NA; V gene: TRBV29-1; D gene: NA; J gene: TRBJ1-1
CDR3 DNA: TGTGCCAGCAGCGCCGCGGAGACAGCGGGAGCTCGCGAAAAACTGTTTTTT; CDR3 protein: CASSAAETAGAREKLFF; clone size: NA; V gene: TRBV9; D gene: NA; J gene: TRBJ1-4
CDR3 DNA: TGTGCCTGTCGGTCCTCCTACAATGAGCAGTTCTTC; CDR3 protein: CACRSSYNEQFF; clone size: few; V gene: TRBV30; D gene: NA; J gene: TRBJ2-1
CDR3 DNA: TGTGCCACCAGTGACGGGACAGGTCTTGGCTACACCTTC; CDR3 protein: CATSDGTGLGYTF; clone size: NA; V gene: TRBV24-1; D gene: TRBD1; J gene: TRBJ1-2
CDR3 DNA: TGCAGCGGACACGGGGCGGCGGGACCCAATGAGCAGTTCTTC; CDR3 protein: CSGHGAAGPNEQFF; clone size: few; V gene: TRBV29-1; D gene: NA; J gene: TRBJ2-1
CDR3 DNA: TGTGCCAGCAGTGATCTGAGCGGGAGCACAGATACGCAGTATTTT; CDR3 protein: CASSDLSGSTDTQYF; clone size: NA; V gene: TRBV6-1; D gene: NA; J gene: TRBJ2-3
CDR3 DNA: TGCGCCAGCAGCCAAGGCCCCGGGACACTGAACACCGGGGAGCTGTTTTTT; CDR3 protein: CASSQGPGTLNTGELFF; clone size: NA; V gene: TRBV4-1; D gene: NA; J gene: TRBJ2-2
CDR3 DNA: TGTGCCAGCAGCGTAGCTCTAGGCCTCGAGCAGTACTTC; CDR3 protein: CASSVALGLEQYF; clone size: NA; V gene: TRBV9; D gene: NA; J gene: TRBJ2-7
CDR3 DNA: TGCGCCAGCAGCTTGGCCTACGGGGGGGCCAAAAACATTCAGTACTTC; CDR3 protein: CASSLAYGGAKNIQYF; clone size: NA; V gene: TRBV5-1; D gene: TRBD2; J gene: TRBJ2-4
CDR3 DNA: TGTGCCAGCAGCTTATCGGGGGACTATGGCTACACCTTC; CDR3 protein: CASSLSGDYGYTF; clone size: NA; V gene: TRBV7-2; D gene: NA; J gene: TRBJ1-2
CDR3 DNA: TGTGCCAGCAGCCAAGCGAAGTGGGTCGAGGTGCAGTACACTGAAGCTTTCTTT; CDR3 protein: CASSQAKWVEVQYTEAFF; clone size: once; V gene: TRBV14; D gene: NA; J gene: TRBJ1-1
CDR3 DNA: TGTGCCAGCTCACCGACCGGGACAGAAGAGACCCAGTACTTC; CDR3 protein: CASSPTGTEETQYF; clone size: NA; V gene: TRBV18; D gene: TRBD1; J gene: TRBJ2-5
CDR3 DNA: TGCGCCAGCAGCCAAGATCGGGCTAGCGGAACCTACGAGCAGTACTTC; CDR3 protein: CASSQDRASGTYEQYF; clone size: NA; V gene: TRBV4-3; D gene: TRBD2; J gene: TRBJ2-7
CDR3 DNA: TGCGCCAGCAGCCAAGTATGGCCACCCAATGAAAAACTGTTTTTT; CDR3 protein: CASSQVWPPNEKLFF; clone size: NA; V gene: TRBV4-1; D gene: NA; J gene: TRBJ1-4
CDR3 DNA: TGTGCCAGCAGCTTCCAGGGGAACAAACAAGAGACCCAGTACTTC; CDR3 protein: CASSFQGNKQETQYF; clone size: NA; V gene: TRBV9; D gene: NA; J gene: TRBJ2-5